This TCR beta chain is drawn from a study of regulatory T cells in long-lasting Graves disease. Germline CDR1 reads SGHRS; CDR2 reads YFSETQ. This CDR3 has 17 residues. Trimming left V 4 bases short and J 0 bases short, with 18 bases between. This clonotype was seen repeatedly, ten times or more. Its matching antigen is unknown. Described time point: newly diagnosed GD, antithyroid drugs for less than 3 months. The TCR library was made from RNA that had been extracted from PBMCs in TRIzol. With iRepertoire HTBI primers and Arm-PCR of CDR3 regions, TCR beta libraries were built. TCRdb ran MiXCR on the multiplex PCR reads and lists one entry per CDR3 protein. The sample carries 510,000 or so distinct CDR3 sequences, about 12% recorded once. Whole-study results and caveats: Newly diagnosed patients had higher TCR diversity than persistent Graves' patients did.

Another study also made use of these data, one on T cells in Graves' hyperthyroidism and ophthalmopathy.

The chain links TRBV5-1 to TRBJ2-3; no clear D. Here the sequenced sample was peripheral blood mononuclear cells (PBMCs), taken at new diagnosis, from a patient treated with antithyroid drugs. This receptor was taken from a woman in her twenties or thirties with Graves disease. DNA for the CDR3: TGCGCCAGCAGCCCCCTGGCTCGCTCGGCTAGCACAGATACGCAGTATTTT. Translation: CASSPLARSASTDTQYF.